The source of this TCR beta chain is a study of blood T cell repertoires in COVID-19. This CDR3 has 20 residues. Trimming left V 0 bases short and J 0 bases short, with 23 bases between. Germline assignment: CDR1 MGHRA and CDR2 YSYEKL. TCRdb keeps only in-frame clones here, not all; method: immunoSEQ multiplex PCR. The data hold around 100,000 clones, with roughly 86% observed a single time. Sequenced material: peripheral blood. This receptor was identified in a woman aged 25 to 45 with acute or convalescent COVID-19. J is TRBJ1-1 and V is TRBV4-1, with a tentative D call TRBD1 (5 bases). CDR3 DNA: TGCGCCAGCAGCCAAGATTGGGAAAGGCTGACACAGGAATTGAACACTGAAGCTTTCTTT. This encodes CASSQDWERLTQELNTEAFF.